This is a list of T cell receptor beta chains from one sample in a study of Graves' ophthalmopathy and Graves' hyperthyroidism. MiXCR was run by TCRdb on the multiplex PCR reads, yielding one entry per CDR3 protein. The sample has hundreds of thousands of distinct CDR3 sequences; roughly 21% are singletons. Specimen: peripheral blood. These receptors came from a woman aged 18-30 years with stable Graves' hyperthyroidism. The CDR3 runs from the conserved cysteine through the conserved F or W.

CDR3 protein | J gene | V gene
CASSTGDSYEQYF | TRBJ2-7 | TRBV11-3
CASSQVGRVNYDYTF | TRBJ1-2 | TRBV14
CASSTKRTYEQYF | TRBJ2-7 | TRBV6-1
CASRLTSGRPTDTQYF | TRBJ2-3 | TRBV5-1
CASSGVLAGAGELFF | TRBJ2-2 | TRBV2
CASRQGQGVYGYTF | TRBJ1-2 | TRBV6-1
CASRVTGVDTEAFF | TRBJ1-1 | TRBV6-1
CASSPDAAGDEQYF | TRBJ2-7 | TRBV11-2
CASSTRQGLNQPQHF | TRBJ1-5 | TRBV27
CASSLSQGIRRTGELFF | TRBJ2-2 | TRBV28
CASSAGLAGEDTGELFF | TRBJ2-2 | TRBV6-8
CSVEDPYRVAKNIQYF | TRBJ2-4 | TRBV29-1
CASRGISGGEETQYF | TRBJ2-5 | TRBV3-1
CATGTGGSEQYF | TRBJ2-7 | TRBV24-1
CASSLPGRPPYEQYF | TRBJ2-7 | TRBV28
CASSYSRWRGQGIDYGYTF | TRBJ1-2 | TRBV6-2/TRBV6-3
CATSQGDRNNQPQHF | TRBJ1-5 | TRBV24-1
CASSTLGSGNYGYTF | TRBJ1-2 | TRBV6-5
CASSLLGDQNIQYF | TRBJ2-4 | TRBV12-3/TRBV12-4
CASSSRDREGYSQETQYF | TRBJ2-5 | TRBV27
CASSLYRDYNSPLHF | TRBJ1-6 | TRBV28
CASNSRDRDYGYTF | TRBJ1-2 | TRBV6-1
CASCLDGTGGYQPQHF | TRBJ1-5 | TRBV11-2
CATSEDGNQPQHF | TRBJ1-5 | TRBV24-1
CATSRPRSREQYF | TRBJ2-7 | TRBV15
CAFGRGNIQYF | TRBJ2-4 | TRBV30
CASSQDTSGREQYF | TRBJ2-7 | TRBV4-3
CATSDLRMGPQSNFYYEQYF | TRBJ2-7 | TRBV24-1
CSARGGLGSTEAFF | TRBJ1-1 | TRBV20-1
CASRLQGYEQYF | TRBJ2-7 | TRBV2
CATSDNQGDGNTEAFF | TRBJ1-1 | TRBV24-1
CATSDSAWGSGYGYTF | TRBJ1-2 | TRBV24-1
CASSGASGSYEQYF | TRBJ2-7 | TRBV9
CASSRSTSNYGYTF | TRBJ1-2 | TRBV7-2
CASSLEGGRTEAFF | TRBJ1-1 | TRBV7-9
CASSRSSYEQYF | TRBJ2-7 | TRBV13
CASSSRQGGHNSPLHF | TRBJ1-6 | TRBV12-3/TRBV12-4
CASSQHGGTYGYTF | TRBJ1-2 | TRBV9
CASSLDIAGGYTF | TRBJ1-2 | TRBV5-1
CASSPEWGTVEAFF | TRBJ1-1 | TRBV12-3/TRBV12-4
CASSQGPLEEQYF | TRBJ2-7 | TRBV4-2
CASNYRGINQPQHF | TRBJ1-5 | TRBV2
CASSLGTEYEQYF | TRBJ2-7 | TRBV27
CASSPRPAGRTNEAFF | TRBJ1-1 | TRBV19
CARRQGQETQYF | TRBJ2-5 | TRBV2
CASTRPGGNDEQYF | TRBJ2-7 | TRBV6-5
CAMLIQGGYGYTF | TRBJ1-2 | TRBV2
CASTNRREANTGELFF | TRBJ2-2 | TRBV28
CASSLVARENTEAFF | TRBJ1-1 | TRBV7-9
CASSFAGQFYGYTF | TRBJ1-2 | TRBV12-3/TRBV12-4
CSARDTGIETQYF | TRBJ2-5 | TRBV20-1
CASSWGTENTGELFF | TRBJ2-2 | TRBV5-1
CASSLDTSRGYTF | TRBJ1-2 | TRBV7-9
CASSQGAGVDEQYF | TRBJ2-7 | TRBV4-2
CASSQKVVGIDGYTF | TRBJ1-2 | TRBV4-3
CASSSWTASFNYGYTF | TRBJ1-2 | TRBV7-9
CSARDPATGEWSPLHF | TRBJ1-6 | TRBV20-1